The TCR beta chain under discussion was sequenced for a study of blood T cell repertoires in COVID-19 (TCRdb year 2020). At the level of the whole study: The collaborator samples originated in the United States, Italy and Spain and spanned the acute and convalescent phases of COVID-19. The prospective study material was composed of cDNA or gDNA derived from T cells, B-cell-depleted T cells, or PBMCs. Subjects who had been exposed to COVID-19, were actively infected with it, or had recovered from it provided the deeply sampled blood TCRbeta repertoires that made up the dataset. The repertoires were released in a freely available public database meant as a resource for research on the immune response to SARS-CoV-2. The samples were drawn from two sources: the first 160 participants of the ongoing ImmuneRACE study, and 1,200 or so subjects contributed by 6 global collaborators. Sample metadata almost always included a de-identified subject ID, COVID-19 status, age in years and sex. Where available, HLA class I and class II types were taken from metadata supplied by the sample provider and were not determined by assay-based typing. What the work shows at the level of the full study, not this receptor alone: The quantity of clinical and demographic metadata differed by source and by participant and was supplied without curation.

Each collaborating institution followed its own protocols to collect whole blood in K2EDTA tubes. For TCRbeta analysis, collaborator samples were shipped as frozen whole blood, as isolated PBMCs, or as DNA extracted from either sample type. TCRbeta CDR3 regions were amplified from genomic DNA by means of the immunoSEQ Assay, a bias-controlled multiplex PCR. As for how the authors treated the data: Nucleated cell counts per sample were estimated from amplification of reference gene primers within the assay. Sequence reads were collapsed and filtered to measure the absolute abundance of every unique TCRbeta CDR3 rearrangement. For each sample, productive Simpson clonality was calculated as the square root of Simpson's diversity index across productive rearrangements. TCRdb carries this immuneACCESS record with in-frame sequences only. Its versions omit some clonotypes, under half of them owing to an unresolved V gene in the studies checked, with the rest unexplained. Clonal size and the V and J genes are those of that table, whereas D and trimming came from the DNA. The sample profile shows under 60,000 clones; 75% to 95% of them were found once. The top ten constitute less than 7.5% of the sample.

A note on this clone: Its antigen specificity is not known. There are no base qualities to consult, and no much larger clone falls within one base.

Sequencing was performed on peripheral blood. The origin of this receptor is a man aged 50 to 59 with active COVID-19.

The CDR3: CASIPSGGLFEQYF. The nucleotides read TGTGCCAGCATCCCTAGCGGGGGCCTCTTCGAGCAGTACTTC. The sequence links TRBV7-8 to TRBJ2-7; TRBD2 agrees with 10 junctional bases. Here V drops 7 bases and J drops 6 bases, and the junction holds 9 bases not matched to any gene. Spanning cysteine to phenylalanine, the CDR3 consists of 14 amino acids. Only the CDR3 DNA stays, 42 bases, in frame from base 1. CDR1 and CDR2 are read off the germline V gene as SGHVS and FQNEAQ.